This T cell receptor beta chain was obtained from a study of Tregs in tolerant kidney transplant recipients. Findings of the study overall: The most relevant donor-specific Treg TCRbeta repertoire apparently came from expansion with activated donor B cells. Biological reproducibility was not directly addressed in this study.

Unstimulated regulatory T cells (CD4+CD25+CD127-), CD4+CD25- non-regulatory cells, CD4 and CD8 cells were FACS-sorted from thawed PBMCs. About this clone itself: The antigen remains unidentified.

The germline V gene has CDR1 KGHSH and CDR2 LQKENI. The CDR3 has 16 residues. The germline V and J ends were trimmed by 3 bases and 5 bases, with 16 bases remaining between them. The repertoire was sequenced with immunoSEQ multiplex PCR; TCRdb's copy has only in-frame clones and lacks some. This table has around 120,000 clones, around 91% appearing once. The rearrangement links TRBV18 to TRBJ1-4; weak D call: TRBD1 (6 bases). The specimen was CD4+ T cells from blood. This receptor was identified in a human donor in good health. CDR3 in DNA: TGTGCCAGCTCACCTACGATCGGGGGCGCCAATGAAAAACTGTTTTTT. It yields the protein CASSPTIGGANEKLFF.